This T cell receptor beta chain is drawn from a study of cytomegalovirus exposure and HLA in healthy donors. Study results and caveats: Subsequent analysis of the roughly 120 validation repertoires found a tendency for first-cohort TCR clusters to co-occur. Altogether, more than 150 TCR beta chains were recorded as cytomegalovirus-associated.

A note on this clone: The antigen is unknown.

Trimming took 3 bases from V and 4 from J, leaving 12 bases between them. Looked up from germline, CDR1 is SEHNR and CDR2 is FQNEAQ (reference sequence). The CDR3 loop spans 15 amino acids. Here immunoSEQ multiplex PCR was the method, and the copy in TCRdb shows in-frame clones only, minus some. The data contain fewer than 85,000 clones, approximately 96% of them seen just once; the ten biggest clones take up roughly 1.3%. This TCR was recovered from a woman aged 18-29 years in good health and CMV-seronegative. The chain joins TRBV7-9 to TRBJ2-2; D possibly corresponds to TRBD2 (5 bases). The sample was PBMCs. CDR3 coding DNA: TGTGCCAGCAGCTTTCTTCGGGGATCCACCGGGGAGCTGTTTTTT. Protein product: CASSFLRGSTGELFF.